The rows below give T cell receptor beta chains drawn from one sample of a study of cytomegalovirus exposure and HLA in healthy donors. Data came from immunoSEQ multiplex PCR; TCRdb stores just in-frame clones and leaves some out. The table lists 150,000 to 200,000 clones, 81% of them singletons. The sequencing input was PBMCs. The receptors shown here come from a man younger than 35 in good health and CMV-seronegative. CDR3s include the opening cysteine and the closing phenylalanine or tryptophan. The order of the fields is CDR3 protein, CDR3 DNA, J gene, V gene, D gene, clone size. A D gene is named only where the DNA matches it firmly. Size values are once, few and many counts, or a class for expanded clones, and some rows have none.

CDR3aa: CASSRPRAGLAASYNEQFF
CDR3nt: TGCGCCAGCAGCCGACCACGAGCGGGACTAGCGGCCTCCTACAATGAGCAGTTCTTC
j_gene: TRBJ2-1
v_gene: TRBV4-1
d_gene: TRBD2
abundance: .

CDR3aa: CSVGTSGGGETQYF
CDR3nt: TGCAGCGTTGGGACTAGCGGGGGTGGGGAGACCCAGTACTTC
j_gene: TRBJ2-5
v_gene: TRBV29-1
d_gene: TRBD2
abundance: .

CDR3aa: CASSYALNTEAFF
CDR3nt: TGTGCCAGCAGTTATGCCCTAAACACTGAAGCTTTCTTT
j_gene: TRBJ1-1
v_gene: TRBV27
d_gene: .
abundance: .

CDR3aa: CASSLVVVDRLRVGELFF
CDR3nt: TGTGCCAGCAGTCTCGTCGTTGTGGACAGGTTAAGGGTCGGGGAGCTGTTTTTT
j_gene: TRBJ2-2
v_gene: TRBV6-4
d_gene: TRBD1
abundance: .

CDR3aa: CASSSGGVGANVLTF
CDR3nt: TGTGCCAGCAGCTCGGGAGGGGTTGGGGCCAACGTCCTGACTTTC
j_gene: TRBJ2-6
v_gene: TRBV7-3
d_gene: TRBD2
abundance: .

CDR3aa: CASSDQEVSPAQETQYF
CDR3nt: TGTGCCAGCAGTGACCAAGAGGTTAGCCCGGCACAAGAGACCCAGTACTTC
j_gene: TRBJ2-5
v_gene: TRBV2
d_gene: .
abundance: .

CDR3aa: CASSHDLAARGTQYF
CDR3nt: TGCGCCAGCAGCCATGATTTAGCGGCCCGGGGAACCCAGTACTTC
j_gene: TRBJ2-5
v_gene: TRBV4-3
d_gene: .
abundance: .

CDR3aa: CASSTPDRGGGYTF
CDR3nt: TGCGCCAGCAGCACCCCGGACAGGGGGGGTGGCTACACCTTC
j_gene: TRBJ1-2
v_gene: TRBV5-1
d_gene: TRBD1
abundance: .

CDR3aa: CSVDWGQGSDEQYF
CDR3nt: TGCAGCGTTGACTGGGGGCAGGGGAGCGACGAGCAGTACTTC
j_gene: TRBJ2-7
v_gene: TRBV29-1
d_gene: .
abundance: .

CDR3aa: CASSIGGLAGGDEQFF
CDR3nt: TGTGCCAGTAGTATAGGGGGGCTAGCGGGAGGAGATGAGCAGTTCTTC
j_gene: TRBJ2-1
v_gene: TRBV19
d_gene: TRBD2
abundance: once

CDR3aa: CASSRPPSRGGNTIYF
CDR3nt: TGCGCCAGCAGCCGGCCCCCCAGCCGGGGTGGAAACACCATATATTTT
j_gene: TRBJ1-3
v_gene: TRBV5-1
d_gene: .
abundance: .

CDR3aa: CASSLSDSSYEQYF
CDR3nt: TGTGCCAGCAGTTTGTCCGATAGCTCCTACGAGCAGTACTTC
j_gene: TRBJ2-7
v_gene: TRBV28
d_gene: .
abundance: .

CDR3aa: CASSSSGGLNEKLFF
CDR3nt: TGTGCCAGCAGTTCCTCAGGGGGGCTAAATGAAAAACTGTTTTTT
j_gene: TRBJ1-4
v_gene: TRBV7-2
d_gene: TRBD1
abundance: .

CDR3aa: CASSLGGGETEAFF
CDR3nt: TGCGCCAGCAGCTTGGGGGGCGGGGAAACTGAAGCTTTCTTT
j_gene: TRBJ1-1
v_gene: TRBV5-1
d_gene: .
abundance: .

CDR3aa: CASSVAAGGLGEQYF
CDR3nt: TGTGCCAGCAGCGTAGCTGCGGGAGGGCTGGGTGAGCAGTACTTC
j_gene: TRBJ2-7
v_gene: TRBV9
d_gene: TRBD2
abundance: few

CDR3aa: CASSYGWGANTGELFF
CDR3nt: TGTGCCAGCAGTTACGGTTGGGGAGCGAACACCGGGGAGCTGTTTTTT
j_gene: TRBJ2-2
v_gene: TRBV6-6
d_gene: .
abundance: .

CDR3aa: CASRTALAGVENEQFF
CDR3nt: TGTGCCAGCAGAACAGCACTAGCGGGAGTAGAAAATGAGCAGTTCTTC
j_gene: TRBJ2-1
v_gene: TRBV5-5
d_gene: TRBD2
abundance: .

CDR3aa: CASSQGIQAFF
CDR3nt: TGCGCCAGCAGCCAAGGTATTCAAGCTTTCTTT
j_gene: TRBJ1-1
v_gene: TRBV4-1
d_gene: .
abundance: few

CDR3aa: CASSLDRGTEAFF
CDR3nt: TGTGCCAGCAGCTTAGATCGAGGAACTGAAGCTTTCTTT
j_gene: TRBJ1-1
v_gene: TRBV11-3
d_gene: .
abundance: .

CDR3aa: CASSLGGTSGIGWTGELFF
CDR3nt: TGTGCCAGCAGCTTAGGGGGGACTAGCGGAATAGGTTGGACCGGGGAGCTGTTTTTT
j_gene: TRBJ2-2
v_gene: TRBV7-2
d_gene: TRBD2
abundance: .

CDR3aa: CASSQPRDREVEKLFF
CDR3nt: TGCGCCAGCAGCCAACCGCGGGACAGGGAAGTTGAAAAACTGTTTTTT
j_gene: TRBJ1-4
v_gene: TRBV4-1
d_gene: TRBD1
abundance: .

CDR3aa: CATSSTTHREQYF
CDR3nt: TGTGCCACCAGCTCAACAACTCACAGGGAGCAGTACTTC
j_gene: TRBJ2-7
v_gene: TRBV15
d_gene: .
abundance: .

CDR3aa: CASSLLADSTDTQYF
CDR3nt: TGTGCCAGCAGCCTACTAGCGGACAGCACAGATACGCAGTATTTT
j_gene: TRBJ2-3
v_gene: TRBV5-5
d_gene: TRBD2
abundance: .

CDR3aa: CSVGQRVNYGYTF
CDR3nt: TGCAGCGTTGGACAAAGAGTTAACTATGGCTACACCTTC
j_gene: TRBJ1-2
v_gene: TRBV29-1
d_gene: .
abundance: .

CDR3aa: CASSRRGSTDTQYF
CDR3nt: TGTGCCAGCAGCCGTCGGGGGTCGACAGATACGCAGTATTTT
j_gene: TRBJ2-3
v_gene: TRBV27
d_gene: .
abundance: .

CDR3aa: CASSEVGGRVEQFF
CDR3nt: TGTGCCAGCAGTGAAGTCGGGGGGCGGGTTGAGCAGTTCTTC
j_gene: TRBJ2-1
v_gene: TRBV25-1
d_gene: .
abundance: .

CDR3aa: CASSVVEGLAGDNEQFF
CDR3nt: TGTGCCAGCAGCGTAGTTGAGGGACTAGCGGGGGACAATGAGCAGTTCTTC
j_gene: TRBJ2-1
v_gene: TRBV9
d_gene: TRBD2
abundance: .

CDR3aa: CAISEGTGSVGYTF
CDR3nt: TGTGCCATCAGTGAGGGAACAGGGTCCGTTGGCTACACCTTC
j_gene: TRBJ1-2
v_gene: TRBV10-3
d_gene: .
abundance: .

CDR3aa: CASSQQGSGGNTIYF
CDR3nt: TGCGCCAGCAGCCAACAGGGGAGTGGTGGAAACACCATATATTTT
j_gene: TRBJ1-3
v_gene: TRBV4-3
d_gene: .
abundance: .

CDR3aa: CASSQGGGNTEAFF
CDR3nt: TGCGCCAGCAGCCAAGGGGGGGGGAACACTGAAGCTTTCTTT
j_gene: TRBJ1-1
v_gene: TRBV4-3
d_gene: .
abundance: .

CDR3aa: CASSFRRGVADTQYF
CDR3nt: TGTGCCAGCAGCTTCCGGCGGGGGGTGGCAGATACGCAGTATTTT
j_gene: TRBJ2-3
v_gene: TRBV7-6
d_gene: TRBD2
abundance: .

CDR3aa: CASSERGLPRPEQFF
CDR3nt: TGCGCCAGCAGCGAGAGGGGACTCCCGCGGCCTGAGCAGTTCTTC
j_gene: TRBJ2-1
v_gene: TRBV4-3
d_gene: .
abundance: few

CDR3aa: CSARSWGDQYF
CDR3nt: TGCAGTGCTAGGTCTTGGGGGGACCAGTACTTC
j_gene: TRBJ2-4
v_gene: TRBV20-1
d_gene: .
abundance: once

CDR3aa: CASSGGDTEAFF
CDR3nt: TGCGCCAGCAGCGGAGGAGACACTGAAGCTTTCTTT
j_gene: TRBJ1-1
v_gene: TRBV5-1
d_gene: .
abundance: once

CDR3aa: CASSLDFDRRTEAFF
CDR3nt: TGTGCCAGCAGCTTAGATTTCGACAGGCGCACTGAAGCTTTCTTT
j_gene: TRBJ1-1
v_gene: TRBV11-2
d_gene: .
abundance: .

CDR3aa: CASSSGLAVDTQYF
CDR3nt: TGCGCCAGCAGCTCTGGACTAGCAGTGGATACGCAGTATTTT
j_gene: TRBJ2-3
v_gene: TRBV5-1
d_gene: TRBD2
abundance: .

CDR3aa: CASSLIAGTSASGEQFF
CDR3nt: TGCGCCAGCAGCCTCATCGCCGGGACTAGCGCGTCCGGTGAGCAGTTCTTC
j_gene: TRBJ2-1
v_gene: TRBV5-1
d_gene: TRBD2
abundance: .

CDR3aa: CASSRHYGYTF
CDR3nt: TGTGCCAGCAGCAGACATTATGGCTACACCTTC
j_gene: TRBJ1-2
v_gene: TRBV21-1
d_gene: .
abundance: .

CDR3aa: CASSDRDRGALPMNTEAFF
CDR3nt: TGTGCCAGCAGCGACCGGGACAGGGGGGCTCTCCCAATGAACACTGAAGCTTTCTTT
j_gene: TRBJ1-1
v_gene: TRBV9
d_gene: TRBD1
abundance: .

CDR3aa: CASSEDARTANTEAFF
CDR3nt: TGTGCCAGCAGTGAAGACGCCCGGACAGCGAACACTGAAGCTTTCTTT
j_gene: TRBJ1-1
v_gene: TRBV2
d_gene: .
abundance: once

CDR3aa: CASSQFAQGARYF
CDR3nt: .
j_gene: TRBJ2-7
v_gene: TRBV14
d_gene: .
abundance: .

CDR3aa: CASSLGWKGTSGSIHTQYF
CDR3nt: TGTGCCAGCAGCTTAGGATGGAAAGGGACTAGCGGGAGTATCCATACGCAGTATTTT
j_gene: TRBJ2-3
v_gene: TRBV7-9
d_gene: TRBD2
abundance: once

CDR3aa: CASSLAGVLAKNIQYF
CDR3nt: TGTGCCAGCAGCTTAGCAGGGGTCTTAGCCAAAAACATTCAGTACTTC
j_gene: TRBJ2-4
v_gene: TRBV11-2
d_gene: .
abundance: .

CDR3aa: CASSLSSGGAYEQYF
CDR3nt: TGTGCCAGCAGTTTATCTAGCGGGGGGGCCTACGAGCAGTACTTC
j_gene: TRBJ2-7
v_gene: TRBV27
d_gene: TRBD2
abundance: .

CDR3aa: CASSLLAGDNQPQHF
CDR3nt: TGTGCCAGCAGTTTATTAGCAGGGGACAATCAGCCCCAGCATTTT
j_gene: TRBJ1-5
v_gene: TRBV28
d_gene: .
abundance: .

CDR3aa: CATSAHQTQYF
CDR3nt: TGTGCCACCTCTGCACATCAGACCCAGTACTTC
j_gene: TRBJ2-5
v_gene: TRBV19
d_gene: .
abundance: .

CDR3aa: CASSQDRISGNTIYF
CDR3nt: TGCGCCAGCAGCCAGGACAGGATCTCTGGAAACACCATATATTTT
j_gene: TRBJ1-3
v_gene: TRBV4-3
d_gene: TRBD1
abundance: .

CDR3aa: CAITNRGGQADTQYF
CDR3nt: TGTGCCATCACCAATCGGGGGGGCCAGGCAGATACGCAGTATTTT
j_gene: TRBJ2-3
v_gene: TRBV10-3
d_gene: TRBD2
abundance: .

CDR3aa: CASSQYRQGAGYGYTF
CDR3nt: TGCGCCAGCAGCCAATATAGACAGGGGGCGGGTTATGGCTACACCTTC
j_gene: TRBJ1-2
v_gene: TRBV4-3
d_gene: TRBD1
abundance: .

CDR3aa: CASSRDWNQPQHF
CDR3nt: TGTGCCAGCAGCCGGGACTGGAATCAGCCCCAGCATTTT
j_gene: TRBJ1-5
v_gene: TRBV4-2
d_gene: .
abundance: .